The 10 T cell receptor beta chains below come from one sample, sequenced in a study of T cell responses to AZD1222 COVID-19 vaccine. Sequenced by immunoSEQ multiplex PCR; TCRdb stores in-frame clones only, minus some. Of approximately 80,000 clones listed, 75% to 90% are singletons. The specimen comprised peripheral blood, sampled on day 0 of AZD1222 vaccination. The receptors shown here come from an adult in good health.

This clone turned up a few times. CDR3 residues: CASSLFGQPQHF. In DNA, the CDR3 is TGTGCCAGCAGCTTATTTGGACAGCCCCAGCATTTT. The chain joins TRBV3-1 (or the pseudogene TRBV3-2) to TRBJ1-5; D unclear. Trimming removed 5 bases from V and 7 bases from J, with 9 bases in between. The CDR3 runs to 12 residues. Germline V gives CDR1 LGHDT, CDR2 YNNKEL (reference sequence).

The V and J genes are TRBV10-3 and TRBJ1-6; TRBD1 matches at 7 bases. The CDR3 covers 15 residues. The V gene's germline CDR1 is ENHRY and CDR2 SYGVKD. Germline trimming cut 9 bases from V and 6 bases from J; bases unmatched to any gene: 11. Written as DNA, the CDR3 is TGTGCCATGGGAGGAGAGGGGGCGGTTAATTCACCCCTCCACTTT. Its protein is CAMGGEGAVNSPLHF.

The V and J genes are TRBV6-2 or TRBV6-3 and TRBJ1-4; weak D call: TRBD1 (5 bases). Germline V gene sequence: CDR1 MNHEY, CDR2 SVGEGT. Trimming took 0 bases from V and 8 from J, leaving 13 bases between them. The CDR3 runs to 15 residues. The CDR3 loop reads CASSYSTGGGEKLFF. The CDR3 DNA follows: TGTGCCAGCAGTTACTCGACCGGGGGGGGAGAAAAACTGTTTTTT.

The V and J genes are TRBV12-3 or TRBV12-4 and TRBJ2-2; D uncertain. The CDR3 consists of 12 residues. Trimming stripped 3 bases from V and 4 bases from J, with 3 bases between. CDR3 DNA sequence: TGTGCCAGCAGTTTGATCACCGGGGAGCTGTTTTTT. This encodes CASSLITGELFF.

This chain uses TRBV7-8 with TRBJ1-1, with TRBD1 as a possible D gene (5 bases). Germline CDR1 reads SGHVS; CDR2 reads FQNEAQ. The V and J ends lost 5 bases and 10 bases respectively, with 17 bases between them. The CDR3 length is 13 residues. DNA of the CDR3: TGTGCCAGCAGCCGTGTCGGTGGGCAGGGAGCTTTCTTT. This gives the protein CASSRVGGQGAFF.

The rearrangement links TRBV19 to TRBJ1-1; no clear D gene. V was trimmed by 2 bases and J by 5 bases, leaving 9 bases between them. CDR3 length: 13 residues. Looked up from germline, CDR1 is LNHDA and CDR2 is SQIVND (reference sequence). In DNA form, the CDR3 reads TGTGCCAGTAGTATAAGAGAGAGGACTGAAGCTTTCTTT. It is translated as CASSIRERTEAFF. Full variable domain (rest looked up from reference TRBV19 and TRBJ1-1): DGGITQSPKYLFRKEGQNVTLSCEQNLNHDAMYWYRQDPGQGLRLIYYSQIVNDFQKGDIAEGYSVSREKKESFPLTVTSAQKNPTAFYLCASSIRERTEAFFGQGTRLTVV.

The V gene is TRBV9, the J gene TRBJ1-4, with 7 bases lining up with TRBD1. This CDR3 spans 13 amino acids. Trimming at V came to 2 bases and at J to 7 bases, leaving 2 bases not matched to a gene. Germline CDR1 and CDR2: SGDLS and YYNGEE. As DNA, the CDR3 is TGTGCCAGCAGCGTCCAGGGGGGTGAAAAACTGTTTTTT. The encoded protein is CASSVQGGEKLFF. Looking up the rest from reference TRBV9 and TRBJ1-4 gives the full variable domain: DSGVTQTPKHLITATGQRVTLRCSPRSGDLSVYWYQQSLDQGLQFLIQYYNGEERAKGNILERFSAQQFPDLHSELNLSSLELGDSALYFCASSVQGGEKLFFGSGTQLSVL.

Turning to this clone: Other DNA sequences in this specimen translate into the identical CDR3. The chain combines TRBV11-2 with TRBJ2-1; D uncertain. CDR3 length equals 13 residues. V was shortened by 6 bases and J by 3 bases, with 9 bases between the two germline ends. Germline assignment: CDR1 SGHAT and CDR2 FQNNGV. Here the CDR3 reads CASSPEDYNEQFF. CDR3 coding DNA: TGTGCCAGCAGTCCTGAGGACTACAATGAGCAGTTCTTC.

This chain links TRBV5-1 with TRBJ2-2; TRBD2 aligns across 13 bases. Looked up from germline, CDR1 is SGHRS and CDR2 is YFSETQ. This CDR3 is built from 17 residues. V lost 1 base, J lost 4 bases, and 4 bases stayed unmatched. The CDR3 nucleotides read TGCGCCAGCAGCTTGACTAGCGGGAGGGCCTCCACCGGGGAGCTGTTTTTT. Translation gives CASSLTSGRASTGELFF.

The V call is TRBV19, the J call TRBJ2-7; 8 bases fit TRBD1. Germline CDR1 LNHDA, CDR2 SQIVND (reference sequence). The CDR3 runs to 15 residues. V dropped 7 bases and J dropped 3; count of bases not matched to a gene: 11. The chain's CDR3 is CASKFSGTGNYEQYF. DNA of the CDR3: TGTGCCAGTAAATTCTCAGGGACAGGAAACTACGAGCAGTACTTC.